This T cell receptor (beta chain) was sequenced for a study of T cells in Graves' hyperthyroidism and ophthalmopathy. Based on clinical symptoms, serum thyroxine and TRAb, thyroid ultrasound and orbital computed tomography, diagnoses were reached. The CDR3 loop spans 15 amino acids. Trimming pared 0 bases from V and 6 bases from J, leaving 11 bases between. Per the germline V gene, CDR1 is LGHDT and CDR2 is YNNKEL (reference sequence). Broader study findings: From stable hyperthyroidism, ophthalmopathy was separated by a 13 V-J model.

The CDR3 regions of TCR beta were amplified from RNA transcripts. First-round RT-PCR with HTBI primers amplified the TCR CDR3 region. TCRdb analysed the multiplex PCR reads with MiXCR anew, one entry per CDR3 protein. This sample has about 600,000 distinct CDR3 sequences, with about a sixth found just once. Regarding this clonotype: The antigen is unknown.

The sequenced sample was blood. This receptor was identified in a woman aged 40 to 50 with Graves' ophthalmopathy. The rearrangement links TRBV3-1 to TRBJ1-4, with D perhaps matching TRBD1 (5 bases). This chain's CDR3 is CASSQEGGADEKLFF. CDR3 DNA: TGTGCCAGCAGCCAAGAAGGAGGGGCAGATGAAAAACTGTTTTTT.